This record looks at one TCR beta chain sequence and its context. Its antigen is not identified. Per germline, CDR1 GTSNPN and CDR2 SVGIG (reference sequence). Trimming pared 2 bases from V and 5 bases from J, leaving 14 bases between. The CDR3 is 14 amino acids. The data derive from a study of glioma-infiltrating T cells. Study-level findings and limits: Gliomas, especially low-grade, showed above-expected tissue-blood divergence; non-neoplastic patients showed below.

Using RNA template, CDR3s of TCR alpha and beta were amplified with iRepertoire arm-PCR. For one-step reverse transcription and amplification, roughly 95-450 ng of tissue mRNA or PBMC total RNA was used. One entry per CDR3 protein results from TCRdb running MiXCR on the multiplex PCR reads. The data hold about 4,900 distinct CDR3 sequences, with 25% to 40% observed a single time. The sequence was collected from a human donor with low-grade glioma or glioblastoma, undergoing nonglioma brain surgery, or in good health (not recorded which). This chain joins TRBV30 and TRBJ2-3; D gene ambiguous. The sequenced sample was glioma tissue, nonneoplastic brain tissue, or PBMCs (not recorded which). The CDR3 DNA reads as TGTGCCTGGAGTTCAGGATCGGTCAAAGATACGCAGTATTTT. As protein: CAWSSGSVKDTQYF.